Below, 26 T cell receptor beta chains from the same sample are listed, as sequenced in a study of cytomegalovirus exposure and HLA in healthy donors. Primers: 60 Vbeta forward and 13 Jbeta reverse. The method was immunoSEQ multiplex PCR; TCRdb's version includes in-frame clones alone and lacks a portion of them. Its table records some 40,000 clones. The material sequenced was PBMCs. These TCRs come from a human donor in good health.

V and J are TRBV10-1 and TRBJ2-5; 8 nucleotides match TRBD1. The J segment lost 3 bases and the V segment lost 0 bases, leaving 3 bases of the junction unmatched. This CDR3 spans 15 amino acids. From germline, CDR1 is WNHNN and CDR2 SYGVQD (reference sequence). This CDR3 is CASSESADREETQYF. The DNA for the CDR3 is TGCGCCAGCAGTGAGTCAGCGGACAGGGAAGAGACCCAGTACTTC.

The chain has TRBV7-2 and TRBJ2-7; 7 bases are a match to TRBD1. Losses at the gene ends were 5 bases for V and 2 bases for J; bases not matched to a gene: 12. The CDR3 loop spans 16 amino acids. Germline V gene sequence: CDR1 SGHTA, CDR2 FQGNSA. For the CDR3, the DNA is TGTGCCAGCAGCGATTATCAATGGGACAGAACCTACGAGCAGTACTTC. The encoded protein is CASSDYQWDRTYEQYF.

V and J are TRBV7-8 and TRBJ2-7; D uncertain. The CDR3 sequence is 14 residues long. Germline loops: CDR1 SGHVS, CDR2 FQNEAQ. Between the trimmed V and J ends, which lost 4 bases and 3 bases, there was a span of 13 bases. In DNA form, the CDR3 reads TGTGCCAGCAGCTCTGATGGAAGGAGCTACGAGCAGTACTTC. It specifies CASSSDGRSYEQYF.

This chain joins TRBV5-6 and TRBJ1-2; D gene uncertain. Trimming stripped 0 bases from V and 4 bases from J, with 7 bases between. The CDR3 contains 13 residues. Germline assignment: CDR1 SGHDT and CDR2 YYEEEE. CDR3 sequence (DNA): TGTGCCAGCAGCTTGGAAGGGAGCTATGGCTACACCTTC. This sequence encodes CASSLEGSYGYTF. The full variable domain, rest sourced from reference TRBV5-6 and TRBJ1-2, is DAGVTQSPTHLIKTRGQQVTLRCSPKSGHDTVSWYQQALGQGPQFIFQYYEEEERQRGNFPDRFSGHQFPNYSSELNVNALLLGDSALYLCASSLEGSYGYTFGSGTRLTVV.

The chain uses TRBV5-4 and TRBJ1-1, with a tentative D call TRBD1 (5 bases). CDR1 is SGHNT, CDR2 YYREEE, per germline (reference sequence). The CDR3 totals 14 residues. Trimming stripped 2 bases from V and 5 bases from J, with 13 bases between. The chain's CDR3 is CASSFFGGWTEAFF. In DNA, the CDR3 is TGTGCCAGCAGCTTTTTTGGGGGGTGGACTGAAGCTTTCTTT.

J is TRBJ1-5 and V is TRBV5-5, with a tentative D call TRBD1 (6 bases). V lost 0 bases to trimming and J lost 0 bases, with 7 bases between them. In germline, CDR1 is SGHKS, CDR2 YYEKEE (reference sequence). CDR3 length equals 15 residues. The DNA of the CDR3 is TGTGCCAGCAGCTTGGGGGACATTAGCAATCAGCCCCAGCATTTT. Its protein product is CASSLGDISNQPQHF.

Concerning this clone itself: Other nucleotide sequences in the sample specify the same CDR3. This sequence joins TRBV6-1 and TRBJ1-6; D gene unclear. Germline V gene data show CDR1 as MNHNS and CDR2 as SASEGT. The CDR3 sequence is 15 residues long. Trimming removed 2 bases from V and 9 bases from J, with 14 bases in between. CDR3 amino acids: CASSERSLTSSPLHF. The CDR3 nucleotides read TGTGCCAGCAGTGAAAGGTCCCTAACTAGTTCACCCCTCCACTTT.

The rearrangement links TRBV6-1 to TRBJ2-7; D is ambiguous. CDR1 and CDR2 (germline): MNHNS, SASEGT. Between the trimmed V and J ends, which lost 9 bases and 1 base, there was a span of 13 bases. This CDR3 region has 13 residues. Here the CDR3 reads CARPQNHSYEQYF. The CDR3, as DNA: TGTGCCAGGCCGCAGAACCATTCCTACGAGCAGTACTTC.

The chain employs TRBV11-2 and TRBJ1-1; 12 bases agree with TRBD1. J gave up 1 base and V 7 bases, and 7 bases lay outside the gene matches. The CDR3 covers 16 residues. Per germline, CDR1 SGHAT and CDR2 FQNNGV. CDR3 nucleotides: TGTGCCAGCACCCACCGGGACAGGGGGCCGAACACTGAAGCTTTCTTT. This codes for CASTHRDRGPNTEAFF.

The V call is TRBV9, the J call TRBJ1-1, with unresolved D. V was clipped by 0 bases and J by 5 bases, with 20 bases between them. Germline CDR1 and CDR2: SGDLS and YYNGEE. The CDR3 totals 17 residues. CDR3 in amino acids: CASSVGRLQTAGTEAFF. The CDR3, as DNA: TGTGCCAGCAGCGTAGGGAGGCTTCAGACCGCCGGGACTGAAGCTTTCTTT.

The CDR3: CASRQQGEGYEQYF. CDR3 sequence (DNA): TGTGCCAGTAGGCAACAGGGGGAGGGTTACGAGCAGTACTTC. V usage is TRBV19 and J usage is TRBJ2-7, with D possibly TRBD1 on 8 matching bases. The CDR3 runs 14 residues. Trimming took off 6 bases at V and 4 bases at J, with 16 bases between the two ends. Germline values: CDR1 LNHDA, CDR2 SQIVND (reference sequence). The entire variable domain, with the rest obtained from reference TRBV19 and TRBJ2-7, is as follows: DGGITQSPKYLFRKEGQNVTLSCEQNLNHDAMYWYRQDPGQGLRLIYYSQIVNDFQKGDIAEGYSVSREKKESFPLTVTSAQKNPTAFYLCASRQQGEGYEQYFGPGTRLTVT.

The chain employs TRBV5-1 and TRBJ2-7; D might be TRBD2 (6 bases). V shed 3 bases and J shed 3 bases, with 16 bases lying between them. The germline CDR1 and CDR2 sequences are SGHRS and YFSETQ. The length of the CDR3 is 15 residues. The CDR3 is CASSWGLSSVYEQYF. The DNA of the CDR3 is TGCGCCAGCAGCTGGGGGTTGTCTAGCGTCTACGAGCAGTACTTC.

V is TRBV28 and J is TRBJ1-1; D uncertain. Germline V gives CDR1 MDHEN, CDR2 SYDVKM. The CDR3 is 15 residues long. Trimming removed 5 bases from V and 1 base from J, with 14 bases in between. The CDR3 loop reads CASSVGGMRNTEAFF. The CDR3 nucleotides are TGTGCCAGCAGTGTGGGAGGGATGAGGAACACTGAAGCTTTCTTT.

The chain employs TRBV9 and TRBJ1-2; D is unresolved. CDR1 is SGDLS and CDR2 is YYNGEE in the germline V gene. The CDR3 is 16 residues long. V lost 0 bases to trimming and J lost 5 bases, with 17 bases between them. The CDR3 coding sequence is TGTGCCAGCAGCGTAGACTCCGGCAGCGTGGTATATGGCTACACCTTC. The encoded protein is CASSVDSGSVVYGYTF.

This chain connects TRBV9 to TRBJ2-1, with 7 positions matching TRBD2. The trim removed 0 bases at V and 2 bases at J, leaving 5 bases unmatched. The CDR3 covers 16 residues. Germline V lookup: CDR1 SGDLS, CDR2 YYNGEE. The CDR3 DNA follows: TGTGCCAGCAGCGTAGGTGAGCGGGGAGCCTACAATGAGCAGTTCTTC. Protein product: CASSVGERGAYNEQFF. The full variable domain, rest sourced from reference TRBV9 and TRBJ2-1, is DSGVTQTPKHLITATGQRVTLRCSPRSGDLSVYWYQQSLDQGLQFLIQYYNGEERAKGNILERFSAQQFPDLHSELNLSSLELGDSALYFCASSVGERGAYNEQFFGPGTRLTVL.

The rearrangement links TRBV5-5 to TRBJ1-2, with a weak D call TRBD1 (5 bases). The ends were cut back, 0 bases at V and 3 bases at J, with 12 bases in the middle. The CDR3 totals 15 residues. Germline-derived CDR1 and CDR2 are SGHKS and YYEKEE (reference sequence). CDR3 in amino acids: CASSLEGSGYYGYTF. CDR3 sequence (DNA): TGTGCCAGCAGCTTGGAAGGTTCAGGGTACTATGGCTACACCTTC.

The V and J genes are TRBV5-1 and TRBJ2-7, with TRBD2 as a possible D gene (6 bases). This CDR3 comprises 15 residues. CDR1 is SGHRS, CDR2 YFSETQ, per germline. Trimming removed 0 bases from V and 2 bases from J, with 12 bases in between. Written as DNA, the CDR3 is TGCGCCAGCAGCTTGGCAGGGACTGCCGCCTACGAGCAGTACTTC. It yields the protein CASSLAGTAAYEQYF.

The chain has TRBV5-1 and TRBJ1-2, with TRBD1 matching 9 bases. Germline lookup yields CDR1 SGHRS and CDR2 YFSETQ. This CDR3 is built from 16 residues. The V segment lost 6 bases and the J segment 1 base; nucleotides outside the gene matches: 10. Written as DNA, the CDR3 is TGCGCCAGCACCCTACAAGGGACAGGGTATAACTATGGCTACACCTTC. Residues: CASTLQGTGYNYGYTF.

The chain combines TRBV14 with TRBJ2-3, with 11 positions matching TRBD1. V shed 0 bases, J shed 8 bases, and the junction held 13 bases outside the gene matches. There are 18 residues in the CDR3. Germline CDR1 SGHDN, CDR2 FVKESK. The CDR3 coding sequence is TGTGCCAGCAGCCAAGATCCCGGACAGGGGGCTACTAGGAGTACGCAGTATTTT. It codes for CASSQDPGQGATRSTQYF.

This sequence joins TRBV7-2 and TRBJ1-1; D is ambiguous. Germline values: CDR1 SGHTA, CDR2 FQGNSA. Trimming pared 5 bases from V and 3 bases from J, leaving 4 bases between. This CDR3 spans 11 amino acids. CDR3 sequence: CASSPYTEAFF. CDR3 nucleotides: TGTGCCAGCAGCCCCTACACTGAAGCTTTCTTT.

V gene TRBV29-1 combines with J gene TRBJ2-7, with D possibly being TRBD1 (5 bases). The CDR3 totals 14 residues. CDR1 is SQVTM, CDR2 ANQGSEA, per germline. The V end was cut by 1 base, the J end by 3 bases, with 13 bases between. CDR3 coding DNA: TGCAGCGTTGAAGTTTTAGGCAGGGACTACGAGCAGTACTTC. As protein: CSVEVLGRDYEQYF.

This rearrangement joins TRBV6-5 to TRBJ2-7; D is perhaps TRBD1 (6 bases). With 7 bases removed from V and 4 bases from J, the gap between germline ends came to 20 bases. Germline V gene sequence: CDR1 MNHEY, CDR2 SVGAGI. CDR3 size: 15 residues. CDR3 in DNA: TGTGCCAGCACTGCACCCTCTCAGGGGCGGTACGAGCAGTACTTC. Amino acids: CASTAPSQGRYEQYF.

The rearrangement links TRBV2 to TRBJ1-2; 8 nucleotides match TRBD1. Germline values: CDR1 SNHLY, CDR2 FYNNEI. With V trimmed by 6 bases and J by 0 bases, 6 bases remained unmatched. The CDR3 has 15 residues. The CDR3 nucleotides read TGTGCCAGCAGAAGACAGGGGCCATCTAACTATGGCTACACCTTC. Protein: CASRRQGPSNYGYTF.

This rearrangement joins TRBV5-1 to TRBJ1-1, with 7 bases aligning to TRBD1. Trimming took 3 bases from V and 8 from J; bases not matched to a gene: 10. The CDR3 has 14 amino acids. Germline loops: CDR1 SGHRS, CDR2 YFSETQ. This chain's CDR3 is CASSWGTAATEAFF. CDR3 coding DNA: TGCGCCAGCAGCTGGGGGACAGCTGCTACCGAAGCTTTCTTT.

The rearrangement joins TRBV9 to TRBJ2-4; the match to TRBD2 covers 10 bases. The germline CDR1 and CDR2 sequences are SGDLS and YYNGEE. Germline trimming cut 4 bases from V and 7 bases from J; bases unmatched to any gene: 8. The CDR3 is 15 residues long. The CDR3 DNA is TGTGCCAGCAGCCCGTTAGCGGGGGGTGAGAACATTCAGTACTTC. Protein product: CASSPLAGGENIQYF.

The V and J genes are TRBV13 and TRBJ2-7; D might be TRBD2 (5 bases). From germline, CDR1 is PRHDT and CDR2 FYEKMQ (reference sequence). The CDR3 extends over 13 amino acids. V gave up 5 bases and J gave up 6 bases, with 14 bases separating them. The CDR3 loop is CASSIQKSGEQYF. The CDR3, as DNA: TGTGCCAGCAGCATACAAAAAAGCGGCGAGCAGTACTTC.